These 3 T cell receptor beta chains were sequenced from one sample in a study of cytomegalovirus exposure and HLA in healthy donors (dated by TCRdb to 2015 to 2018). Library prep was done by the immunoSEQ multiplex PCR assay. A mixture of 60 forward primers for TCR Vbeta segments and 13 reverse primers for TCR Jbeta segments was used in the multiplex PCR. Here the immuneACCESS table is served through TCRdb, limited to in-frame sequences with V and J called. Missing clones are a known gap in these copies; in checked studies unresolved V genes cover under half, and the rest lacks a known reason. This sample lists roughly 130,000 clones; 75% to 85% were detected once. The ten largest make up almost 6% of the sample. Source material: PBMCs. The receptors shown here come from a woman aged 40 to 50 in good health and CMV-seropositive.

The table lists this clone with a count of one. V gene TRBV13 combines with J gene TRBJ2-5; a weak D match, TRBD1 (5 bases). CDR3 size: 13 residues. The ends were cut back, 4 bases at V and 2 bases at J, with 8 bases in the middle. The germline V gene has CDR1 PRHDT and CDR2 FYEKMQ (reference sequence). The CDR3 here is CASSSGHQETQYF. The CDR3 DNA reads TGTGCCAGCAGCTCCGGACATCAAGAGACCCAGTACTTC.

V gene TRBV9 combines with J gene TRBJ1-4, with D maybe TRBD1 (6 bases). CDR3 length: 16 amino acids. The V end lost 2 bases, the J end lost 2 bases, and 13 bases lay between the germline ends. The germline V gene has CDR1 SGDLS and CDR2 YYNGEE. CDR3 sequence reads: CASSVNTGSTNEKLFF. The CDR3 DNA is TGTGCCAGCAGCGTGAACACAGGGTCCACTAATGAAAAACTGTTTTTT.

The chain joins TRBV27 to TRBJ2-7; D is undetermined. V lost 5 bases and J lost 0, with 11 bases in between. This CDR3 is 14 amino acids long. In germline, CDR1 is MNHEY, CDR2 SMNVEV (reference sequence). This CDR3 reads CASSIGGSSYEQYF. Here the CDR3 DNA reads TGTGCCAGCAGTATTGGCGGAAGCTCCTACGAGCAGTACTTC.